The entry below gives a single T cell receptor (beta chain) sequence along with its context. These data belong to a study of cytomegalovirus exposure and HLA in healthy donors. This PCR relied on a set of 60 Vbeta primers and 13 Jbeta primers. Repertoires were generated with immunoSEQ multiplex PCR, while TCRdb's copy carries only in-frame clones and drops some. This sample has 180,000 or so clones, with 65% to 85% found just once. Trimming took off 3 bases at V and 6 bases at J, with 15 bases between the two ends. Germline V CDR1 and CDR2: KGHSH, LQKENI. The CDR3 extends over 14 amino acids. The genes are TRBV18 and TRBJ2-7; D call uncertain. Sequencing used PBMCs. This sequence originates from a boy under 10 years old in good health and CMV-seronegative. CDR3 sequence reads: CASSPSPSAPEQYF. In DNA form, the CDR3 reads TGTGCCAGCTCACCTTCTCCCAGCGCCCCCGAGCAGTACTTC.